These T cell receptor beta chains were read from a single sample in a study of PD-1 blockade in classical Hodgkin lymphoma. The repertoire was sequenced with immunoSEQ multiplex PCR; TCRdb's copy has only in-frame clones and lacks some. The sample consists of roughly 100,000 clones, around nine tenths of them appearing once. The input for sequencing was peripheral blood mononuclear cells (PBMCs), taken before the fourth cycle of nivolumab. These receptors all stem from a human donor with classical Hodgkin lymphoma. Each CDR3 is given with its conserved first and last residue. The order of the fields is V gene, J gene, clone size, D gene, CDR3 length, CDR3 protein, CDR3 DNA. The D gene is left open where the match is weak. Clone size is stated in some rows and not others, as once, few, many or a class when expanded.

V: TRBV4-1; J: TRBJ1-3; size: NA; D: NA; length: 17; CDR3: CASSPLIPRGSGNTIYF; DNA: TGCGCCAGCAGCCCCCTCATCCCCAGGGGCTCTGGAAACACCATATATTTT
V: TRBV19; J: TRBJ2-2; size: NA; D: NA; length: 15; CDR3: CASSMSGDLTGELFF; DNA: TGTGCCAGTAGTATGTCAGGGGATCTCACCGGGGAGCTGTTTTTT
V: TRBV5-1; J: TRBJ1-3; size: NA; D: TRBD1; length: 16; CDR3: CASSLTPGQGGDTIYF; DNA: TGCGCCAGCAGCTTGACCCCGGGACAGGGTGGTGACACCATATATTTT
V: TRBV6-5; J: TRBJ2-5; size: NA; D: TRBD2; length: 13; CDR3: CASRGLAQETQYF; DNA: TGTGCCAGCAGGGGACTAGCTCAAGAGACCCAGTACTTC
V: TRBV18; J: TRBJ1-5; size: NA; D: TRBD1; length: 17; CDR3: CASSPAGTGGGNQPQHF; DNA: TGTGCCAGCTCACCAGCGGGGACAGGGGGTGGCAATCAGCCCCAGCATTTT
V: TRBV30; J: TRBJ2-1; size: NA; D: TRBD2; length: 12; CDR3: CASSLAGGGQFF; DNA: TGTGCCTCTTCCCTAGCGGGAGGAGGGCAGTTCTTC
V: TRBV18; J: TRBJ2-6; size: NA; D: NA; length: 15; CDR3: CASYPTSPGANVLTF; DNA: TGTGCCAGCTACCCCACATCCCCTGGGGCCAACGTCCTGACTTTC
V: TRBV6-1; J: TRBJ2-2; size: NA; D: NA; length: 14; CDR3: CASRRDRSTGELFF; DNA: TGTGCCAGCCGGAGGGACAGATCCACCGGGGAGCTGTTTTTT
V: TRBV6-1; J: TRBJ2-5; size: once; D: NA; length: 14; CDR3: CASSGPPLRQTQYF; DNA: TGTGCCAGCAGTGGTCCCCCCCTGAGACAGACCCAGTACTTC
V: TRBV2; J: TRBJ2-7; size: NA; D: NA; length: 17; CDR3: CASSVQVVRASSYEQYF; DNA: TGTGCCAGCAGTGTCCAGGTAGTGCGGGCCAGCTCCTACGAGCAGTACTTC
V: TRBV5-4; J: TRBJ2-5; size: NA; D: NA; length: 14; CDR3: CASSLGTREETQYF; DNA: TGTGCCAGCAGCTTGGGCACGAGGGAAGAGACCCAGTACTTC
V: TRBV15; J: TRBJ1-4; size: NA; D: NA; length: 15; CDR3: CATSREGGLHEKLFF; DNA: TGTGCCACCAGCAGAGAGGGCGGGCTCCATGAAAAACTGTTTTTT